This T cell receptor beta chain was sequenced in a study of cytomegalovirus exposure and HLA in healthy donors. For the study at large: Across 350 to 500 genotyped donors, around 82% landed in the Caucasian-associated ancestry cluster.

The primer mix had 60 Vbeta and 13 Jbeta primers. Generated by immunoSEQ multiplex PCR, the TCRdb table keeps only in-frame clones and is missing some. The sample carries more than 100,000 clones, over 60% recorded once. The CDR3 is 15 residues long. V was trimmed by 2 bases and J by 3 bases, leaving 11 bases between them. Germline V CDR1 and CDR2: SGHTA, FQGNSA. Study-level points and caveats: Reportedly, TCR beta sequences accurately predicted HLA-A and HLA-B alleles in most subjects. Certain sequence variants were highly shared and formed a cluster, and this cluster was likely a sequencing artifact. In a later analysis, a missense DCLRE1C variant was linked to TCR beta V- and J-gene trimming.

With respect to this clone: What it binds is not known.

The TCR comes from a young man in good health and CMV-seronegative. Sequencing input: PBMCs. This rearrangement joins TRBV7-2 to TRBJ1-5, with D possibly matching TRBD1 (6 bases). In DNA form, the CDR3 reads TGTGCCAGCAGCTTAAGCCAGGGGAACAATCAGCCCCAGCATTTT. It encodes CASSLSQGNNQPQHF.